This passage covers 5 T cell receptor beta chains from one sample sequenced in a study of shared clonotypes between healthy human individuals. The assay was immunoSEQ multiplex PCR, and TCRdb's table has in-frame clones only and misses some. Among some 510,000 clones listed, about four fifths were seen once. The sequenced sample consisted of PBMCs. All receptors derive from a woman between 40 and 50 years old in good health. Some clones in this sample may be carry-over from other donors' samples.

This clone was counted only a few times. This same CDR3 is encoded by further DNA sequences in the sample. The chain is built from TRBV5-1 and TRBJ1-5; the match to TRBD1 covers 7 bases. V was clipped by 5 bases and J by 4 bases; unmatched bases: 3. Germline loops: CDR1 SGHRS, CDR2 YFSETQ. The CDR3 sequence is 13 residues long. The CDR3 region has the DNA TGCGCCAGCAGTTGGGACAGTAATCAGCCCCAGCATTTT. It is translated as CASSWDSNQPQHF.

The V and J genes are TRBV25-1 and TRBJ2-7, with 11 bases identical to TRBD1. CDR3 length: 14 residues. V lost 3 bases and J lost 6; bases outside the gene matches: 4. Germline V CDR1 and CDR2: MGHDK, SYGVNS. As DNA, the CDR3 is TGTGCCAGCAGTGAGGACAGGGGGCCCCTCGAGCAGTACTTC. Residues: CASSEDRGPLEQYF.

The V call is TRBV29-1, the J call TRBJ2-7; tentative D call: TRBD2 (6 bases). V was cut by 6 bases and J by 5 bases, with 20 bases left in between. Germline V gene data show CDR1 as SQVTM and CDR2 as ANQGSEA. The CDR3 is 14 amino acids. The CDR3 loop is CSVAGFAAGDEQYF. In nucleotides, the CDR3 is TGCAGCGTAGCAGGGTTTGCAGCGGGTGACGAGCAGTACTTC.

In this sample, this clone turned up once. This rearrangement joins TRBV18 to TRBJ1-2; a weak D match, TRBD1 (5 bases). The CDR3 covers 14 residues. CDR1 is KGHSH and CDR2 is LQKENI in the germline V gene. Trimming removed 0 bases at V and 2 bases at J, with 7 bases between. CDR3 sequence (DNA): TGTGCCAGCTCACCACCAAAGGGGAACTATGGCTACACCTTC. The encoded protein is CASSPPKGNYGYTF.

V usage is TRBV5-4 and J usage is TRBJ2-3; no clear D. This CDR3 region has 13 residues. The germline V gene has CDR1 SGHNT and CDR2 YYREEE (reference sequence). The V gene lost 2 bases and the J gene lost 0 bases, with 4 bases spanning the gap. The CDR3 DNA is TGTGCCAGCAGCTTAGAGAGCACAGATACGCAGTATTTT. Amino acid sequence: CASSLESTDTQYF.